The 10 T cell receptor beta chains presented below share a single source sample, sequenced in a study of shared clonotypes between healthy human individuals. Assay: immunoSEQ multiplex PCR; the TCRdb copy retains only in-frame clones and omits some. The sample includes 200,000 to 250,000 clones, approximately 65% of them seen just once. The material sequenced was memory CD4+ T cells sorted from blood. The subset here: CD45RA-negative fraction. The receptors were sampled from a man aged 25-45 years in good health.

The rearrangement uses TRBV7-2 and TRBJ1-1, with a tentative D call TRBD1 (6 bases). Germline V gene data show CDR1 as SGHTA and CDR2 as FQGNSA. The CDR3 totals 14 residues. V shed 3 bases and J shed 6 bases, with 14 bases lying between them. The CDR3 bases are TGTGCCAGCAGCTTTATTCTGGGGGCGGCTGAAGCTTTCTTT. Residues: CASSFILGAAEAFF.

This clone was seen only a few times. The V gene is TRBV14, the J gene TRBJ1-3; 7 nucleotides align to TRBD1. CDR1 is SGHDN and CDR2 is FVKESK in the germline V gene. The J segment lost 2 bases and the V segment lost 3 bases, leaving 7 bases of the junction unmatched. The CDR3 totals 16 residues. Here the CDR3 reads CASSQTTGSPGNTIYF. The CDR3 DNA sequence: TGTGCCAGCAGCCAGACGACAGGGTCCCCTGGAAACACCATATATTTT.

J is TRBJ2-1 and V is TRBV23-1; TRBD2 matches 8 bases. TRBV23-1 qualifies as an ORF whose function is uncertain. This CDR3 region has 17 residues. V lost 1 base, J lost 7 bases, and 12 bases stayed unmatched. The CDR3 loop is CASSQFIPGLAVNEQFF. The DNA of the CDR3 is TGCGCCAGCAGTCAATTCATCCCCGGACTAGCAGTTAATGAGCAGTTCTTC.

The V gene is TRBV10-2, the J gene TRBJ2-7; D not certain. Trimming left V 1 base short and J 3 bases short, with 16 bases between. The CDR3 totals 16 residues. Germline CDR1 WSHSY, CDR2 SAAADI. The CDR3 region has the DNA TGCGCCAGCAGTGAGTACCAGTCCAAGAGTGGCTACGAGCAGTACTTC. It is translated as CASSEYQSKSGYEQYF.

The rearrangement links TRBV5-4 to TRBJ2-1; D is possibly TRBD2 (6 bases). The V end was cut by 4 bases, the J end by 4 bases, with 15 bases between. Germline V lookup: CDR1 SGHNT, CDR2 YYREEE (reference sequence). The CDR3 extends over 15 amino acids. In nucleotides, the CDR3 is TGTGCCAGCAGCGCCCGGGACTCCCCTTACAATGAGCAGTTCTTC. Encoded protein: CASSARDSPYNEQFF.

This clone has a count of ten or more. V and J are TRBV18 and TRBJ1-1; D uncertain. Trimming took off 6 bases at V and 8 bases at J, with 10 bases between the two ends. In germline, CDR1 is KGHSH, CDR2 LQKENI. The CDR3 is made up of 11 amino acids. The CDR3 nucleotides read TGTGCCAGCTCCGACATGAGGGAAGCTTTCTTT. It yields the protein CASSDMREAFF.

The CDR3: CASSQDVTSGGEQYF. The CDR3 nucleotides read TGCGCCAGCAGCCAGGACGTGACTAGCGGGGGCGAGCAGTACTTC. V is TRBV5-1 and J is TRBJ2-7; 12 bases fit TRBD2. V was clipped by 4 bases and J by 6 bases; unmatched bases: 8. Germline CDR1 SGHRS, CDR2 YFSETQ. The CDR3 extends over 15 amino acids. Full variable domain (remainder filled in from reference TRBV5-1 and TRBJ2-7): KAGVTQTPRYLIKTRGQQVTLSCSPISGHRSVSWYQQTPGQGLQFLFEYFSETQRNKGNFPGRFSGRQFSNSRSEMNVSTLELGDSALYLCASSQDVTSGGEQYFGPGTRLTVT.

The genes are TRBV10-2 and TRBJ2-2; possibly TRBD1 for D (6 bases). Germline CDR1 WSHSY, CDR2 SAAADI. The CDR3 extends over 15 amino acids. Trimming took 6 bases from V and 4 from J, leaving 15 bases between them. CDR3 region: CASRDTGKGTGELFF. CDR3 in DNA: TGCGCCAGCAGGGATACAGGGAAGGGCACCGGGGAGCTGTTTTTT.

This clone was picked up a small number of times. This rearrangement joins TRBV7-6 to TRBJ2-1, with 7 bases fitting TRBD2. Germline values: CDR1 SGHVS, CDR2 FNYEAQ. The CDR3 is 16 amino acids. V was pared by 5 bases and J by 7 bases, with 14 bases of the junction left unmatched. The CDR3 coding sequence is TGTGCCAGCAGCCAGGGACTGCGGGGCGGGGGAAATGAGCAGTTCTTC. Protein sequence: CASSQGLRGGGNEQFF.

The chain couples TRBV2 to TRBJ2-2; 12 bases agree with TRBD2. Per germline, CDR1 SNHLY and CDR2 FYNNEI. The trim removed 11 bases at V and 5 bases at J, leaving 3 bases unmatched. The CDR3 totals 13 residues. CDR3 nucleotides: TGTGCCGGAGGGACTAGCGGGACCGGGGAGCTGTTTTTT. The encoded protein is CAGGTSGTGELFF.